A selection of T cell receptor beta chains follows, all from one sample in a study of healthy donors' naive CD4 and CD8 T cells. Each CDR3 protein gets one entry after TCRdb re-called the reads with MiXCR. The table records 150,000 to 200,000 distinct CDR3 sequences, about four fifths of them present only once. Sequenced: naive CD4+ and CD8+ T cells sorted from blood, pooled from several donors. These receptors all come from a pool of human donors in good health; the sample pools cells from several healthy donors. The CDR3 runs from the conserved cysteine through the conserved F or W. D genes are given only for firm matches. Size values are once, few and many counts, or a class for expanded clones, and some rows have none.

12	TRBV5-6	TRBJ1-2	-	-	CASRGDHYGYTF	TGTGCCAGCAGGGGGGACCACTATGGCTACACCTTC
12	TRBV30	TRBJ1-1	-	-	CAWTEGPTEAFF	TGTGCCTGGACTGAGGGACCCACTGAAGCTTTCTTT
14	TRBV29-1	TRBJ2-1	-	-	CSVPRVTQYNEQFF	TGCAGCGTCCCCCGGGTAACACAATACAATGAGCAGTTCTTC
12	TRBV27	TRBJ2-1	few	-	CASSFPGNEQFF	TGTGCCAGCAGTTTCCCAGGGAATGAGCAGTTCTTC
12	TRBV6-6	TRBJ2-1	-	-	CASSRTGNEQFF	TGTGCCAGCAGCCGGACTGGTAATGAGCAGTTCTTC
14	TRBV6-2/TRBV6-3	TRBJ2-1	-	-	CASSRDRAYNEQFF	TGTGCCAGCAGCCGGGACCGCGCCTACAATGAGCAGTTCTTC
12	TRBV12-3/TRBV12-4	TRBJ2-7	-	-	CASSLGAYEQYF	TGTGCCAGCAGTTTAGGGGCGTACGAGCAGTACTTC
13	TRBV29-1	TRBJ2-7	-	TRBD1	CSVSGGWTYEQYF	TGCAGCGTCTCAGGGGGCTGGACCTACGAGCAGTACTTC
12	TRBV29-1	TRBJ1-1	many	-	CSVESMNTEAFF	TGCAGCGTTGAATCTATGAACACTGAAGCTTTCTTT
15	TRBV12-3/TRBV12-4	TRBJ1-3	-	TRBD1	CASSLGQGSGNTIYF	TGTGCCAGCAGTTTAGGACAGGGGTCTGGAAACACCATATATTTT
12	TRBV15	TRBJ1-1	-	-	CATRDGNTEAFF	TGTGCCACTAGGGACGGGAACACTGAAGCTTTCTTT
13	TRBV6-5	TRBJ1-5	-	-	CASSYEVNQPQHF	TGTGCCAGCAGTTACGAGGTGAATCAGCCCCAGCATTTT
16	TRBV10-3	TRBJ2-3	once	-	CAISEWGMADTDTQYF	TGTGCCATCAGTGAGTGGGGGATGGCGGATACAGATACGCAGTATTTT
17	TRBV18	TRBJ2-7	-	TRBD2	CASSPPGTSGSLYEQYF	TGTGCCAGCTCACCCCCTGGGACTAGCGGGAGCCTCTACGAGCAGTACTTC
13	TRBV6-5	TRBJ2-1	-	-	CATLDRLYNEQFF	TGTGCCACCCTAGACAGACTCTACAATGAGCAGTTCTTC